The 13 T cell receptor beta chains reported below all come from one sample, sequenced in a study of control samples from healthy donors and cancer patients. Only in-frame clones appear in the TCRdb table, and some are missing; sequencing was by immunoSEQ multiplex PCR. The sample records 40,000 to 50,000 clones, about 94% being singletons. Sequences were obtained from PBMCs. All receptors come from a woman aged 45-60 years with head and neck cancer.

In nucleotides, the CDR3 is TGCGCCAGCAGCCAAGATGGCAGGGGGCTTGAGGGTGAAGCTTTCTTT. Its translation: CASSQDGRGLEGEAFF. This chain connects TRBV4-3 to TRBJ1-1; TRBD1 matches at 8 bases. The germline CDR1 and CDR2 sequences are LGHNA and YSLEER. CDR3 length: 16 residues. Germline trimming cut 0 bases from V and 7 bases from J; bases unmatched to any gene: 10.

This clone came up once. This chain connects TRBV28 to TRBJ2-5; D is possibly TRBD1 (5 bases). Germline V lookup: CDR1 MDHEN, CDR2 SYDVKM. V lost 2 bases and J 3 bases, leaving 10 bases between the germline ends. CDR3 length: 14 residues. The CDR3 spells CASSLRGQEETQYF. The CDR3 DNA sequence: TGTGCCAGCAGTTTACGTGGACAAGAAGAGACCCAGTACTTC.

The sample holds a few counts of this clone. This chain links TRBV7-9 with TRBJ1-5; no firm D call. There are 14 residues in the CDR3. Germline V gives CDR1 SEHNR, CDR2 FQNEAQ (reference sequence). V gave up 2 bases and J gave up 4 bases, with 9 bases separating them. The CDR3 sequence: CASSLTQSNQPQHF. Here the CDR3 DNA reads TGTGCCAGCAGCTTAACGCAGTCTAATCAGCCCCAGCATTTT.

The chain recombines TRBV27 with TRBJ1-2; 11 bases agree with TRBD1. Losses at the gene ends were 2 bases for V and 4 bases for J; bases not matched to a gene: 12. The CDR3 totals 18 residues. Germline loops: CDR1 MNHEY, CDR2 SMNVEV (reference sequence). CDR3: CASSLRRTGGPGSYGYTF. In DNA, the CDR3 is TGTGCCAGCAGTTTACGCCGGACAGGGGGCCCAGGGAGCTATGGCTACACCTTC.

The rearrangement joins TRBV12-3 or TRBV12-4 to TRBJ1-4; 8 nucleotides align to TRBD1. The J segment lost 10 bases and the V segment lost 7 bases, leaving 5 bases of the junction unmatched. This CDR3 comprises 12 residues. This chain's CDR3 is CASTGQGSKLFF. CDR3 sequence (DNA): TGTGCCAGCACCGGACAGGGATCAAAACTGTTTTTT.

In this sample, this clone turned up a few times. The CDR3 DNA reads TGTGCCAGCAGCTTGTTAGGGGCTTCCAAATCTCAGCCCCAGCATTTT. Translation: CASSLLGASKSQPQHF. V usage is TRBV5-8 and J usage is TRBJ1-5; maybe TRBD1 (5 bases). V was clipped by 1 base and J by 6 bases, with 17 bases between them. The V gene's germline CDR1 is SGHTS and CDR2 YDEGEE. The CDR3 is 16 amino acids.

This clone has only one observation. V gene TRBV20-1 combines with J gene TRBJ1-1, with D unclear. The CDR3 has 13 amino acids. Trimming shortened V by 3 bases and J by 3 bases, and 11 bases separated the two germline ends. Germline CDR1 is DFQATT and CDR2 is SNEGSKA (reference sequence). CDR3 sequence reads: CSASSRPDTEAFF. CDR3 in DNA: TGCAGTGCTAGTTCCCGACCCGACACTGAAGCTTTCTTT.

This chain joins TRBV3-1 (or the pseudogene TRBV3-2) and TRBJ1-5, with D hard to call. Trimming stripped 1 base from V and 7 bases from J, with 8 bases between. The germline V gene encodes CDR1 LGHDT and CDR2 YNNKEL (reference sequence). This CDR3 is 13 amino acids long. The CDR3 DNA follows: TGTGCCAGCAGCCAAGGAGGTTGGCAGCCCCAGCATTTT. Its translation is CASSQGGWQPQHF.

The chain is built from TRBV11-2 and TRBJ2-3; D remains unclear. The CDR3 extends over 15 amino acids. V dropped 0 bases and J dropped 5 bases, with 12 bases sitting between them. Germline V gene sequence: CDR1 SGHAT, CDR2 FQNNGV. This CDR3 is CASSLEVMQRDTQYF. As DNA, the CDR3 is TGTGCCAGCAGCTTAGAGGTAATGCAGAGAGATACGCAGTATTTT.

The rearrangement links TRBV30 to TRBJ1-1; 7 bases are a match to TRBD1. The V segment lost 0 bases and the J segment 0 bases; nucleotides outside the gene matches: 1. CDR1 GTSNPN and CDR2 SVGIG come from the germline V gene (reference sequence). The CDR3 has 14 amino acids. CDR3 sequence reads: CAWSVGQVNTEAFF. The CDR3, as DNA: TGTGCCTGGAGTGTTGGACAGGTGAACACTGAAGCTTTCTTT.

This chain's CDR3 is CASSYRDGSYEQYF. As DNA, the CDR3 is TGTGCCAGCAGCTACCGGGACGGCTCCTACGAGCAGTACTTC. This sequence joins TRBV11-2 and TRBJ2-7; possibly TRBD1 or TRBD2 for D (5 bases each). This CDR3 contains 14 residues. Trimming stripped 4 bases from V and 0 bases from J, with 10 bases between. CDR1 and CDR2 (germline): SGHAT, FQNNGV.

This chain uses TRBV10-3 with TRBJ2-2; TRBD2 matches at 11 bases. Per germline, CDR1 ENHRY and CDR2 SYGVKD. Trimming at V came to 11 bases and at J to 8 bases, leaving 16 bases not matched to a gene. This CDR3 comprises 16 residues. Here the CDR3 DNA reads TGTGCCTCATCGGGACTAGCGGCCTCGGGGGGAGGGGAGCTGTTTTTT. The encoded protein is CASSGLAASGGGELFF.

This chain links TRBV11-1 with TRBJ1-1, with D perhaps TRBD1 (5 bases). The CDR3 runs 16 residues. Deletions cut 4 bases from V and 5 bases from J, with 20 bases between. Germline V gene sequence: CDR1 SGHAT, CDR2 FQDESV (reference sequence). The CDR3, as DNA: TGTGCCAGCAGCTCCGGGCCAAGGGGTAGGGAAACTGAAGCTTTCTTT. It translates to CASSSGPRGRETEAFF.